This T cell receptor (beta chain) was recorded in a study of blood T cell repertoires in COVID-19. In the study overall: PBMCs, B-cell-depleted T cells, or T cells were the source of the cDNA or gDNA that made up the material.

Under the authors' procedure: Researchers report that nucleated cell counts were estimated from reference gene primer amplification. The repertoire was sequenced with immunoSEQ multiplex PCR; TCRdb's copy has only in-frame clones and lacks some. D and trimming were read from the DNA, whereas the V and J calls and clone size are those reported in that table. The profile shows roughly 190,000 clones, 82% of them singletons. This clone was found once. In germline, CDR1 is LNHDA, CDR2 SQIVND (reference sequence). The CDR3 is 17 residues long. Trimming removed 1 base at V and 1 base at J, with 16 bases between.

Sequencing input: PBMCs or T cells enriched from blood (not recorded which). V usage is TRBV19 and J usage is TRBJ2-5; a possible D gene is TRBD2 (5 bases). The clonotype comes from a woman aged 55-70 years with acute COVID-19. In DNA form, the CDR3 reads TGTGCCAGTAGTATAGGTAGGAGGCCAGGCTTCCAAGAGACCCAGTACTTC. Its protein is CASSIGRRPGFQETQYF.